This TCR beta chain was sequenced in a study of early T cells in non-severe SARS-CoV-2 infection. Study overall: The chains were unpaired, and the sequenced material was bulk RNA from unsorted whole blood.

General study findings and limits: Anti-spike CD8 specificities were favored by VDJdb matching, whose results missed private and CD4 specificities.

The CDR3 has 13 amino acids. CDR1 and CDR2 from the germline V gene are SGHRS and YFSETQ. Trimming left V 6 bases short and J 8 bases short, with 14 bases between. This clonotype was counted at least ten times. Its antigen remains unidentified. In TCRdb, the 5' RACE reads were re-called with MiXCR into one record per CDR3 protein. Of around 19,000 distinct CDR3 sequences listed, about 4.4% are singletons. Specimen: whole blood. This chain links TRBV5-1 with TRBJ1-4, with a weak D call TRBD1 (5 bases). This TCR derives from an adult who was a healthcare worker with PCR-confirmed SARS-CoV-2 infection or an uninfected control (not recorded which). CDR3 in amino acids: CASTDSIGEKLFF. The CDR3 DNA reads as TGCGCCAGCACCGACAGCATCGGGGAAAAACTGTTTTTT.